Listed below are T cell receptor beta chains from one sample, sequenced in a study of preoperative IRX-2 immunotherapy in early breast cancer. Here immunoSEQ multiplex PCR was the method, and the copy in TCRdb shows in-frame clones only, minus some. Of approximately 28,000 clones in the sample, roughly 75% are singletons; the top ten hold under 7%. Material: lymph node tissue, obtained after IRX-2 immunotherapy. These receptors were obtained from a human donor with breast cancer. Each CDR3 is given with its conserved first and last residue. The order of the fields is V gene, J gene, CDR3 protein.

TRBV19,TRBJ2-6,CASRFSGGANVLTF
TRBV14,TRBJ2-2,CASSPRQGGHTGELFF
TRBV6-8,TRBJ1-2,CAINSLGQGEYGYTF
TRBV11-3,TRBJ2-7,CASSFGSGTQYEQYF
TRBV11-3,TRBJ2-1,CASSFPGTSGGNEQFF
TRBV11-3,TRBJ2-3,CASSLDGTFQDTQYF
TRBV11-3,TRBJ2-1,CASSAKLNLGDNEQFF
TRBV7-4,TRBJ1-1,CASSQIGVSNTEAFF
TRBV18,TRBJ2-5,CASSPNGNTQETQYF
TRBV11-3,TRBJ1-2,CASSATLPGLGYGYTF
TRBV18,TRBJ1-3,CASSLPGTGSGNTIYF
TRBV19,TRBJ2-7,CASSPTGTSYEQYF
TRBV11-3,TRBJ1-1,CASSSRQGMNTEAFF
TRBV2,TRBJ2-1,CASSFTGRNEQFF
TRBV18,TRBJ1-5,CASSPDSLNQPQHF
TRBV10-3,TRBJ2-7,CAISESIQGNEQYF
TRBV11-3,TRBJ2-7,CASSSDSFAPYEQYF
TRBV11-3,TRBJ2-7,CASSRAGIGTYEQYF
TRBV6-8,TRBJ2-7,CASSRKAGVGEQYF
TRBV14,TRBJ1-3,CASSQEGPPKQGDGNTIYF
TRBV28,TRBJ1-4,CASSLNEGKLFF
TRBV19,TRBJ1-5,CASKGIRNQPQHF
TRBV19,TRBJ2-7,CASSIEDRGTYEQYF
TRBV11-3,TRBJ2-1,CASSLGGSLSSYNEQFF
TRBV11-3,TRBJ2-1,CASSLTGGRAFLPQLDEQFF
TRBV18,TRBJ1-5,CASSPTGANQPQHF
TRBV6-8,TRBJ1-5,CASSAGTGNQPQHF
TRBV6-8,TRBJ1-2,CASRTPGATSYGYTF
TRBV5-1,TRBJ1-3,CASSVAGGSGNTIYF
TRBV7-8,TRBJ1-2,CASSLGWLELDYGYTF
TRBV1,TRBJ2-6,CASSHPGQGNAGANVLTF
TRBV28,TRBJ2-3,CASNLFNSGRLTDTQYF